The 31 T cell receptor beta chains below were found in one sample sequenced in a study of blood T cell repertoires in COVID-19. TCRdb's copy holds only in-frame clones and misses some; the assay was immunoSEQ multiplex PCR. The table lists hundreds of thousands of clones, around 87% of them singletons. Sequenced input: peripheral blood. The receptors derive from a woman in her forties or fifties who had recovered from COVID-19.

The chain uses TRBV18 and TRBJ1-5, with D tentatively TRBD1 (6 bases). Germline V CDR1 and CDR2: KGHSH, LQKENI. CDR3 length: 15 amino acids. Deletions cut 6 bases from V and 3 bases from J, with 15 bases between. CDR3 in amino acids: CASSRGGGYNQPQHF. In DNA form, the CDR3 reads TGTGCCAGCTCGCGAGGGGGGGGTTACAATCAGCCCCAGCATTTT.

This sequence joins TRBV24-1 and TRBJ2-2; 8 nucleotides agree with TRBD2. V lost 2 bases and J lost 3; bases outside the gene matches: 4. Germline V gene sequence: CDR1 KGHDR, CDR2 SFDVKD. This CDR3 region has 16 residues. In nucleotides, the CDR3 is TGTGCCACCAGTGATTCCGGGGGGGGTCACACCGGGGAGCTGTTTTTT. Translated: CATSDSGGGHTGELFF.

The chain combines TRBV12-5 with TRBJ2-3; TRBD1 might be the D (6 bases). V was clipped by 6 bases and J by 0 bases, with 13 bases between them. The CDR3 length is 15 residues. In germline, CDR1 is LGHNT, CDR2 FRNRAP. DNA for the CDR3: TGTGCTAGTGGCCAGACAGGATTTAGCACAGATACGCAGTATTTT. Translating gives CASGQTGFSTDTQYF.

This chain connects TRBV6-5 to TRBJ2-2; D might be TRBD2 (5 bases). The CDR3 has 14 amino acids. With 6 bases removed from V and 7 bases from J, the gap between germline ends came to 15 bases. From germline, CDR1 is MNHEY and CDR2 SVGAGI. The CDR3 spells CASSLRLYNGELFF. The CDR3 bases are TGTGCCAGCAGCCTAAGACTATACAACGGGGAGCTGTTTTTT.

The V and J genes are TRBV28 and TRBJ2-5, with 7 bases matching TRBD1. Germline trimming cut 5 bases from V and 4 bases from J; bases unmatched to any gene: 4. Germline V gives CDR1 MDHEN, CDR2 SYDVKM. CDR3 length: 13 amino acids. Written as DNA, the CDR3 is TGTGCCAGCAGTCACACAGGGGTAGAGACCCAGTACTTC. As protein: CASSHTGVETQYF.

This chain links TRBV5-8 with TRBJ2-2, with unresolved D. The CDR3 totals 11 residues. The germline V and J ends were trimmed by 2 bases and 7 bases, with 3 bases remaining between them. Germline CDR1 reads SGHTS; CDR2 reads YDEGEE. The CDR3: CASSFYGELFF. Here the CDR3 DNA reads TGTGCCAGCAGCTTTTACGGGGAGCTGTTTTTT. The variable domain in full, with the rest retrieved from reference TRBV5-8 and TRBJ2-2, is EAGVTQSPTHLIKTRGQQATLRCSPISGHTSVYWYQQALGLGLQFLLWYDEGEERNRGNFPPRFSGRQFPNYSSELNVNALELEDSALYLCASSFYGELFFGEGSRLTVL.

This chain uses TRBV6-5 with TRBJ2-1, with D tentatively TRBD2 (6 bases). CDR1 and CDR2 (germline): MNHEY, SVGAGI. V was cut by 6 bases and J by 0 bases, with 12 bases left in between. This CDR3 has 15 residues. The CDR3 protein is CASRREPTSYNEQFF. The CDR3 bases are TGTGCCAGCAGGCGGGAACCGACCTCCTACAATGAGCAGTTCTTC.

The chain recombines TRBV5-4 with TRBJ1-2, with a tentative D call TRBD1 (5 bases). CDR3 length: 19 residues. Trimming removed 0 bases at V and 0 bases at J, with 21 bases between. Germline V gene sequence: CDR1 SGHNT, CDR2 YYREEE (reference sequence). CDR3 region: CASSLAGRGVGKANYGYTF. CDR3 DNA: TGTGCCAGCAGCTTGGCCGGTCGGGGGGTGGGGAAAGCTAACTATGGCTACACCTTC.

J is TRBJ1-1 and V is TRBV9; D unresolved. This CDR3 comprises 15 residues. In germline, CDR1 is SGDLS, CDR2 YYNGEE. V was shortened by 4 bases and J by 4 bases, with 17 bases between the two germline ends. The CDR3 sequence: CASSPTAIRTTEAFF. The CDR3 nucleotides are TGTGCCAGCAGCCCTACTGCTATTCGTACCACTGAAGCTTTCTTT.

The J gene is TRBJ1-1, the V gene TRBV11-2, with D unresolved. Trimming removed 4 bases at V and 1 base at J, with 10 bases between. This CDR3 contains 14 residues. Germline CDR1 reads SGHAT; CDR2 reads FQNNGV. The CDR3 loop reads CASSYDGRNTEAFF. CDR3 nucleotides: TGTGCCAGCAGCTATGACGGGAGGAACACTGAAGCTTTCTTT.

This chain links TRBV4-2 with TRBJ2-5; 10 nucleotides match TRBD1. The CDR3 loop spans 16 amino acids. Losses at the gene ends were 1 base for V and 5 bases for J; bases not matched to a gene: 7. The germline V gene has CDR1 LGHNA and CDR2 YNFKEQ. CDR3 region: CASSQGGQGRLETQYF. The CDR3 DNA reads as TGTGCCAGCAGCCAAGGGGGACAGGGGAGATTGGAGACCCAGTACTTC.

The chain uses TRBV5-4 and TRBJ1-1, with 9 nucleotides matching TRBD1. J was trimmed by 8 bases and V by 5 bases; bases with no gene match: 7. This CDR3 is built from 13 residues. The germline gives CDR1 SGHNT, CDR2 YYREEE (reference sequence). As DNA, the CDR3 is TGTGCCAGCAGTCAACAGGGGGCTCTAGAAGCTTTCTTT. Translation gives CASSQQGALEAFF.

This clone was seen just once. The chain carries TRBV5-1 and TRBJ1-3; 9 positions agree with TRBD1. V dropped 5 bases and J dropped 2; count of bases not matched to a gene: 5. The CDR3 runs 15 residues. Per the germline V gene, CDR1 is SGHRS and CDR2 is YFSETQ. For the CDR3, the DNA is TGCGCCAGCAGTTACAGACAGGGGGCTGGAAACACCATATATTTT. It is translated as CASSYRQGAGNTIYF.

The chain joins TRBV6-2 or TRBV6-3 to TRBJ1-3; a weak D match, TRBD1 (5 bases). The V and J ends lost 6 bases and 3 bases respectively, with 12 bases between them. The germline CDR1 and CDR2 sequences are MNHEY and SVGEGT. This CDR3 has 14 amino acids. CDR3 protein: CASSLDSFGNTIYF. Written as DNA, the CDR3 is TGTGCCAGCAGCCTCGACAGTTTTGGAAACACCATATATTTT.

The chain carries TRBV6-1 and TRBJ2-7; TRBD1 agrees at 7 bases. In germline, CDR1 is MNHNS, CDR2 SASEGT. Losses at the gene ends were 3 bases for V and 4 bases for J; bases not matched to a gene: 9. There are 15 residues in the CDR3. The CDR3 DNA is TGTGCCAGCAGTGAGAGAGGGCAGGGGGTTTACGAGCAGTACTTC. Its translation is CASSERGQGVYEQYF.

V and J are TRBV19 and TRBJ1-2; D possibly corresponds to TRBD1 (5 bases). The V gene lost 4 bases and the J gene lost 4 bases, with 13 bases spanning the gap. The CDR3 has 14 residues. Germline V gene data show CDR1 as LNHDA and CDR2 as SQIVND (reference sequence). The CDR3 region has the DNA TGTGCCAGTAGTACCTTGCCCGGGGGCTATGGCTACACCTTC. Residues: CASSTLPGGYGYTF.

The gene calls are TRBV29-1 and TRBJ2-7; TRBD2 is a possible D gene (5 bases). This CDR3 contains 12 residues. The germline V gene encodes CDR1 SQVTM and CDR2 ANQGSEA. The V gene lost 5 bases and the J gene lost 4 bases, with 12 bases spanning the gap. The CDR3 DNA is TGCAGCGTTAGCGGTTGGGGATACGAGCAGTACTTC. Translated: CSVSGWGYEQYF.

By share, this clone counts as medium-sized. This chain joins TRBV4-2 and TRBJ2-1, with 12 bases fitting TRBD2. Germline CDR1 LGHNA, CDR2 YNFKEQ. J was trimmed by 7 bases and V by 2 bases; bases with no gene match: 6. The CDR3 spans 16 residues. CDR3: CASSQPGTSGLNEQFF. The CDR3 DNA reads as TGTGCCAGCAGCCAACCCGGGACTAGCGGGTTAAATGAGCAGTTCTTC.

The V and J genes are TRBV6-5 and TRBJ1-1; D is possibly TRBD1 (5 bases). Deletions cut 5 bases from V and 10 bases from J, with 17 bases between. The CDR3 has 13 residues. Looked up from germline, CDR1 is MNHEY and CDR2 is SVGAGI. In DNA form, the CDR3 reads TGTGCCAGCAGTCCACTCGGACACCAAGGAGCTTTCTTT. Translation gives CASSPLGHQGAFF.

This chain uses TRBV11-2 with TRBJ2-5; 8 bases match TRBD2. This CDR3 region has 14 residues. V was clipped by 8 bases and J by 5 bases; unmatched bases: 10. Germline V lookup: CDR1 SGHAT, CDR2 FQNNGV. Here the CDR3 DNA reads TGTGCCAGCGCCCCGGGACTAGTGGCGGAGACCCAGTACTTC. As protein: CASAPGLVAETQYF.

The gene calls are TRBV2 and TRBJ2-1, with D perhaps matching TRBD1 (6 bases). The CDR3 is 13 residues long. V gave up 1 base and J gave up 9 bases, with 10 bases separating them. Germline V gene lookup returns CDR1 SNHLY and CDR2 FYNNEI. CDR3 region: CASSEVVGGEQFF. Written as DNA, the CDR3 is TGTGCCAGCAGTGAAGTGGTAGGGGGTGAGCAGTTCTTC. Supplemented by reference TRBV2 and TRBJ2-1, the full variable domain reads EPEVTQTPSHQVTQMGQEVILRCVPISNHLYFYWYRQILGQKVEFLVSFYNNEISEKSEIFDDQFSVERPDGSNFTLKIRSTKLEDSAMYFCASSEVVGGEQFFGPGTRLTVL.

The V and J genes are TRBV6-5 and TRBJ2-3; 9 bases map to TRBD2. Germline assignment: CDR1 MNHEY and CDR2 SVGAGI. The CDR3 is 15 residues long. J lost 10 bases, V lost 6 bases, and 14 bases had no gene match. CDR3 sequence (DNA): TGTGCCAGCAGCCACCCGCGGGAGGGACTGCTGGCGCAGTATTTT. Translating gives CASSHPREGLLAQYF.

V gene TRBV4-3 combines with J gene TRBJ2-3; no clear D. V lost 2 bases to trimming and J lost 0 bases, with 12 bases between them. The CDR3 sequence is 16 residues long. Looked up from germline, CDR1 is LGHNA and CDR2 is YSLEER. The CDR3 here is CASSQQTHPSTDTQYF. For the CDR3, the DNA is TGCGCCAGCAGCCAACAAACACACCCCAGCACAGATACGCAGTATTTT.

Only one count was recorded for this clone. This chain uses TRBV19 with TRBJ2-1; D may be TRBD2 (6 bases). V lost 8 bases to trimming and J lost 1 base, with 15 bases between them. CDR1 and CDR2 (germline): LNHDA, SQIVND (reference sequence). This CDR3 has 15 amino acids. The chain's CDR3 is CASRRLSGSYNEQFF. CDR3 nucleotide sequence: TGTGCCAGTCGAAGACTTAGCGGATCCTACAATGAGCAGTTCTTC.

This rearrangement joins TRBV7-2 to TRBJ1-6; D is ambiguous. CDR1 is SGHTA, CDR2 FQGNSA, per germline. This CDR3 comprises 15 residues. Trimming pared 5 bases from V and 9 bases from J, leaving 17 bases between. The DNA for the CDR3 is TGTGCCAGCAGCCCAGGATGGGTTTTAACTTCACCCCTCCACTTT. Translation gives CASSPGWVLTSPLHF.

The chain couples TRBV15 to TRBJ2-2; a weak D match, TRBD1 (6 bases). The germline CDR1 and CDR2 sequences are LNHNV and YYDKDF (reference sequence). V was pared by 0 bases and J by 4 bases, with 15 bases between. The CDR3 has 17 amino acids. CDR3 amino acids: CATSRDGGRGATGELFF. Here the CDR3 DNA reads TGTGCCACCAGCAGAGATGGAGGCAGGGGCGCCACCGGGGAGCTGTTTTTT.

The gene calls are TRBV21-1 and TRBJ2-1; the DNA was not used to check the table's D call, TRBD1. TRBV21-1 constitutes a pseudogene. There are 16 residues in the CDR3. This CDR3 is CASSVPGTGTYNEQFF. CDR3 nucleotides: TGTGCCAGCAGCGTTCCCGGGACAGGGACCTACAATGAGCAGTTCTTC.

V gene TRBV29-1 combines with J gene TRBJ2-1, with 7 bases aligning to TRBD1. The CDR3 runs 13 residues. Germline V gene data show CDR1 as SQVTM and CDR2 as ANQGSEA. Losses at the gene ends were 7 bases for V and 4 bases for J; bases not matched to a gene: 7. DNA of the CDR3: TGCAGCGCACTGGGACAGATGTACAATGAGCAGTTCTTC. This codes for CSALGQMYNEQFF.

The genes are TRBV28 and TRBJ2-7; TRBD1 matches 8 bases. CDR3 length equals 14 residues. Trimming removed 3 bases from V and 4 bases from J; junction bases left unmatched: 5. Germline CDR1 is MDHEN and CDR2 is SYDVKM. CDR3 nucleotide sequence: TGTGCCAGCAGTTTCGGGACAGGCCCATACGAGCAGTACTTC. It encodes CASSFGTGPYEQYF.

This chain connects TRBV11-2 to TRBJ1-1, with 12 nucleotides matching TRBD1. CDR1 is SGHAT, CDR2 FQNNGV, per germline. After removal of 0 bases from V and 5 bases from J, the junction contained 16 bases not matched to a gene. This CDR3 comprises 20 residues. The CDR3 DNA follows: TGTGCCAGCAGCTTAGAACGAATTGGGACAGGGGGCGCCGGGGGGACTGAAGCTTTCTTT. It codes for CASSLERIGTGGAGGTEAFF.

The chain couples TRBV27 to TRBJ1-1, with 7 bases that match TRBD1. The CDR3 contains 14 residues. Germline CDR1 MNHEY, CDR2 SMNVEV (reference sequence). V trimming: 5 bases; J trimming: 5 bases; junction bases outside the gene matches: 8. DNA for the CDR3: TGTGCCAGCAGTCAAACAGGGGCGTCGACTGAAGCTTTCTTT. Residues: CASSQTGASTEAFF.